Shown below are 25 T cell receptor beta chains from a single sample sequenced in a study of CD8+ T cells in alopecia areata. Cells pooled from cutaneous lymph nodes were sorted on CD4, CD8alpha, NKG2D, NKG2ACE and other markers. After isolation, RNA underwent reverse transcription to generate cDNA as the sequencing template. TCRdb's copy holds only in-frame clones and misses some; the assay was immunoSEQ multiplex PCR. This record lists about 270,000 clones, none seen once only, and the top ten clones contain 0.9% to 1.5%. The material sequenced was CD4+ T cells sorted from a lymph node. These receptor sequences come from a C3H/HeJ mouse with alopecia areata. Strain haplotype at MHC: H2-k.

The table lists this clone with a few counts. Germline and genes here are mouse. The CDR3 end lies 4 residues beyond the end of the read and is filled in from the germline J gene. The chain joins TRBV19 to TRBJ2-7; 14 bases fit TRBD2. The CDR3 spans 15 residues. Germline V CDR1 and CDR2: FNHDT, SITEND (reference sequence). CDR3 sequence reads: CASSIKGLGGHEQYF. The sequenced part of the CDR3 DNA is TGTGCCAGCAGTATAAAGGGACTGGGGGGGCAT.

This clone was counted a few times. Gene names are the mouse ones. The read gets to within 4 residues of the CDR3 end, and the germline J gene fills in the rest. Other DNA sequences in the sample encode the same CDR3. This chain uses TRBV19 with TRBJ2-5; 10 bases are a match to TRBD1. CDR1 and CDR2 from the germline V gene are FNHDT and SITEND (reference sequence). This CDR3 is 14 amino acids long. The sequenced part of the CDR3 DNA is TGTGCCAGCAGTAGACAGGGGGCGCGAGAC. Translation gives CASSRQGARD. The full CDR3 reads CASSRQGARDTQYF. Supplemented by reference TRBV19 and TRBJ2-5, the full variable domain reads GGIITQTPKFLIGQEGQKLTLKCQQNFNHDTMYWYRQDSGKGLRLIYYSITENDLQKGDLSEGYDASREKKSSFSLTVTSAQKNEMAVFLCASSRQGARDTQYFGPGTRLLVL.

A note on this clone: The gene names given are mouse names. The DNA ends 4 residues before the CDR3 does, and the rest of the CDR3 is filled in from the germline J gene. This same CDR3 is encoded by further DNA sequences in the sample. The chain recombines TRBV13-1 with TRBJ1-1; possible D gene TRBD1, 6 bases. Looked up from germline, CDR1 is NSHNY and CDR2 is SYGAGN. The CDR3 sequence is 14 residues long. V dropped 0 bases and J dropped 3 bases, with 9 bases sitting between them. The sequenced part of the CDR3 DNA is TGTGCCAGCAGTGATGCAGGGGACGACACA. Its translation is CASSDAGDDT. Given in full, the CDR3 is CASSDAGDDTEVFF.

For this clone: The gene names here belong to mouse. The CDR3 end is not reached by the read, which stops 4 residues before it; the germline J gene fills it in. The chain employs TRBV1 and TRBJ1-1; tentative D call: TRBD1 (6 bases). This CDR3 spans 11 amino acids. Germline-derived CDR1 and CDR2 are NSQYPW and LRSPGD (reference sequence). The CDR3 here is CTCSQGTEVFF. The sequenced CDR3 bases are TGCACCTGCAGCCAGGGGACA.

This clone was picked up a small number of times. Gene names are the mouse ones. The CDR3 extends 4 residues past the end of the read, so its final part is completed from the germline J gene. The chain combines TRBV1 with TRBJ2-3, with D perhaps TRBD2 (6 bases). The germline V and J ends were trimmed by 0 bases and 0 bases, with 10 bases remaining between them. Germline V gene sequence: CDR1 NSQYPW, CDR2 LRSPGD (reference sequence). This CDR3 has 16 amino acids. CDR3 DNA (partial): TGCACCTGCAGTGCAGATAACTGGGTTAGTGCAGAA. Its protein product is CTCSADNWVSAE. The CDR3, in full, reads CTCSADNWVSAETLYF.

As regards this clone: Any gene name here is a mouse gene name. The read ends 4 residues shy of where the CDR3 ends; the end is completed using the germline J gene. The V gene is TRBV2, the J gene TRBJ1-1, with D perhaps TRBD1 (5 bases). Germline V gene data show CDR1 as LGHNA and CDR2 as YSYQKL. CDR3 length: 10 amino acids. CDR3 DNA (partial): TGTGCGACTGGGGGACGA. Protein: CATGGR. The full CDR3 protein reads CATGGREVFF.

This clone has just a few counts. The gene names here belong to mouse. The read ends 4 residues early relative to the CDR3; the germline J gene fills the gap. The rearrangement uses TRBV19 and TRBJ2-4; 9 bases align to TRBD2. Unmatched junction bases numbered 5, after V lost 6 bases and J lost 0 bases. The CDR3 length is 15 residues. The germline V gene has CDR1 FNHDT and CDR2 SITEND (reference sequence). The CDR3 loop is CASTPGLGSQNTLYF. CDR3 bases read: TGTGCCAGCACTCCGGGACTGGGAAGTCAAAAC.

This clone appeared a few times. The gene names here belong to mouse. The DNA ends 4 residues before the CDR3 does, and the rest of the CDR3 is filled in from the germline J gene. The sample holds other DNA sequences that translate to the same CDR3. The chain has TRBV13-1 and TRBJ2-3; 9 bases map to TRBD2. This CDR3 contains 15 residues. Trimming took 5 bases from V and 0 from J; bases not matched to a gene: 4. Germline CDR1 reads NSHNY; CDR2 reads SYGAGN. The covered CDR3 bases are TGTGCCAGCAGCGGGACTGGGTCTAGTGCAGAA. Translation: CASSGTGSSAE. The whole CDR3 sequence reads CASSGTGSSAETLYF.

This clone was detected only a few times. Gene names and germline match the mouse. The read stops 4 residues short of the end of the CDR3; the missing end is completed from the germline J gene. The J gene is TRBJ2-3, the V gene TRBV1; 14 nucleotides align to TRBD2. Germline loops: CDR1 NSQYPW, CDR2 LRSPGD (reference sequence). The trim removed 5 bases at V and 4 bases at J, leaving 8 bases unmatched. There are 17 residues in the CDR3. CDR3 sequence reads: CTCSIRDWGGRTETLYF. The covered CDR3 bases are TGCACCTGCAGTATCCGGGACTGGGGGGGCAGGACAGAA.

This clone was detected ten times or more. The listed genes are named as in mouse. Coverage ceases 4 residues before the CDR3 finishes, and the germline J gene fills in the end. J is TRBJ2-2 and V is TRBV17; D perhaps matches TRBD2 (5 bases). V lost 3 bases to trimming and J lost 4 bases, with 12 bases between them. This CDR3 region has 15 residues. Germline CDR1 MNHDT, CDR2 YYDKIL. The covered CDR3 bases are TGTGCTAGCAGTAGCTACTGGAGATCCACCGGG. Translation gives CASSSYWRSTG. Given in full, the CDR3 is CASSSYWRSTGQLYF.

This clone has a handful of counts. The listed genes are named as in mouse. The CDR3 is cut off 4 residues early in the read; its end comes from the germline J gene. This rearrangement joins TRBV13-1 to TRBJ2-5, with a possible D match to TRBD2 (7 bases). CDR3 length equals 14 residues. Germline V gene sequence: CDR1 NSHNY, CDR2 SYGAGN. The CDR3 reads CASSEIGGRDTQYF. CDR3 bases read: TGTGCCAGCAGTGAAATTGGGGGGCGAGAC.

This clone was counted a few times. The gene symbols are mouse symbols. Read coverage stops 4 residues before the CDR3 terminus; the germline J gene supplies the remainder. V and J are TRBV13-1 and TRBJ1-1; D gene uncertain. The CDR3 contains 13 residues. Trimming took off 0 bases at V and 4 bases at J, with 7 bases between the two ends. From germline, CDR1 is NSHNY and CDR2 SYGAGN. Incomplete CDR3 DNA: TGTGCCAGCAGTGATGCAGGCAGCACA. This translates into CASSDAGST. The whole CDR3 sequence reads CASSDAGSTEVFF.

This clone was observed a handful of times. Mouse names are used for the genes. The sequence runs out 4 residues before the end of the CDR3; the remainder is reconstructed from the germline J gene. The genes are TRBV31 and TRBJ2-4, with 11 bases identical to TRBD1. Germline V gene lookup returns CDR1 GKSSPN and CDR2 SITVG. The CDR3 is 12 amino acids. Incomplete CDR3 DNA: TGTGCCCGCCGGGACAGGGGGAAC. Encoded protein: CARRDRGN. The entire CDR3 protein reads CARRDRGNTLYF. Variable domain in full (rest from reference TRBV31 and TRBJ2-4): AQTIHQWPVAEIKAVGSPLSLGCTIKGKSSPNLYWYWQATGGTLQQLFYSITVGQVESVVQLNLSASRPKDDQFILSTEKLLLSHSGFYLCARRDRGNTLYFGAGTRLSVL.

A note on this clone: These gene names are mouse names. The read stops 4 residues short of the end of the CDR3; the missing end is completed from the germline J gene. In the same sample, other DNA sequences code for this CDR3. This chain links TRBV13-2 with TRBJ2-5; 8 bases align to TRBD2. After removal of 4 bases from V and 2 bases from J, the junction contained 3 bases not matched to a gene. CDR3 length: 14 amino acids. Germline V gene sequence: CDR1 NNHNN, CDR2 SYGAGS (reference sequence). CDR3: CASGSLGGQDTQYF. Partial CDR3 DNA: TGTGCCAGCGGTTCTCTGGGGGGCCAAGAC.

As regards this clone: Gene names denote mouse genes. The CDR3 loop reads CASSTSGGQDTQYF. The part of the CDR3 DNA that was read is TGTGCCAGCAGTACCTCTGGGGGTCAAGAC. V is TRBV19 and J is TRBJ2-5, with 7 bases that match TRBD2. With the read ending 4 residues before the CDR3 end, the germline J gene is used to fill in that end. V was clipped by 3 bases and J by 3 bases; unmatched bases: 4. The CDR3 runs to 14 residues. Per germline, CDR1 FNHDT and CDR2 SITEND (reference sequence).

Comment on this clone: Gene names denote mouse genes. The read falls 4 residues short of the CDR3 end, and the missing part is taken from the germline J gene. J is TRBJ1-2 and V is TRBV1; D not certain. This CDR3 comprises 15 residues. Germline lookup yields CDR1 NSQYPW and CDR2 LRSPGD (reference sequence). Trimming shortened V by 0 bases and J by 3 bases, and 11 bases separated the two germline ends. This chain's CDR3 is CTCSADIQPHSDYTF. The sequenced part of the CDR3 DNA is TGCACCTGCAGTGCAGATATTCAGCCCCACTCC.

About this clone itself: Gene names denote mouse genes. The read terminates 4 residues ahead of where the CDR3 ends, so the germline J gene completes it. The chain joins TRBV5 to TRBJ1-1; 12 nucleotides agree with TRBD1. V dropped 4 bases and J dropped 4; count of bases not matched to a gene: 4. The CDR3 spans 15 residues. In germline, CDR1 is LGHNA, CDR2 YNLKQL (reference sequence). The CDR3 reads CASSLPGQGATEVFF. The covered CDR3 bases are TGTGCCAGCAGCCTCCCGGGACAGGGGGCCACA.

This clone appeared a few times. Gene names and germline match the mouse. Read coverage stops 4 residues before the CDR3 terminus; the germline J gene supplies the remainder. V is TRBV19 and J is TRBJ2-1; 8 nucleotides line up with TRBD2. V lost 2 bases, J lost 6 bases, and 4 bases stayed unmatched. CDR1 and CDR2 (germline): FNHDT, SITEND (reference sequence). This CDR3 spans 14 amino acids. The CDR3 DNA, read in part, is TGTGCCAGCAGTATTCCCCTGGGGGGTGCT. This encodes CASSIPLGGA. In full, the CDR3 is CASSIPLGGAEQFF.

Worth noting for this clone: Any gene name here is a mouse gene name. CDR3 bases read: TGTGCCAGCAGTGAACCAGGGTAT. This translates into CASSEPGY. The complete CDR3 sequence is CASSEPGYEQYF. This chain connects TRBV13-1 to TRBJ2-7; tentatively, D is TRBD1 (5 bases). The read ends 4 residues shy of where the CDR3 ends; the end is completed using the germline J gene. The CDR3 consists of 12 residues. Germline values: CDR1 NSHNY, CDR2 SYGAGN.

This clone has at least ten counts. Genes and germline come from the mouse. The CDR3 is cut off 4 residues early in the read; its end comes from the germline J gene. Other DNA sequences from this sample encode an identical CDR3 as well. The rearrangement joins TRBV13-1 to TRBJ2-7, with D perhaps TRBD2 (6 bases). Trimming removed 1 base from V and 0 bases from J, with 8 bases in between. Germline CDR1 NSHNY, CDR2 SYGAGN. This CDR3 has 14 residues. CDR3 protein: CASSDWGSSYEQYF. The covered CDR3 bases are TGTGCCAGCAGTGATTGGGGGAGCTCCTAT.

This clone has more than one count but fewer than ten. Genes and germline come from the mouse. The read is 3 residues too short to cover the CDR3 end, so that end is filled in from the germline J gene. The rearrangement links TRBV31 to TRBJ1-6; D unclear. TRBJ1-6 counts as an open reading frame of uncertain function. The CDR3 totals 11 residues. Trimming took off 7 bases at V and 5 bases at J, with 6 bases between the two ends. Germline CDR1 reads GKSSPN; CDR2 reads SITVG. The covered CDR3 bases are TGTGCCTACAGAAATAATTCGCCC. As protein: CAYRNNSP. The whole CDR3 region reads CAYRNNSPLYF.

About this clone: Mouse gene names apply. The read halts 4 residues ahead of the CDR3 end, with the missing end drawn from the germline J gene. Other nucleotide sequences from this sample produce the same CDR3. The gene calls are TRBV13-2 and TRBJ1-2, with a weak D call TRBD1 (6 bases). CDR3 length equals 15 residues. Trimming took 2 bases from V and 0 from J, leaving 11 bases between them. Germline loops: CDR1 NNHNN, CDR2 SYGAGS (reference sequence). The CDR3 protein is CASGDRDNANSDYTF. The CDR3 bases that were read are TGTGCCAGCGGTGACCGGGACAATGCAAACTCC.

The table lists this clone with a few counts. The listed genes are named as in mouse. In the same sample, other DNA sequences code for this CDR3. CDR3 DNA (partial): TGTGCCTGGAGTCTTACAGGGGACTCC. It is translated as CAWSLTGDS. Given in full, the CDR3 is CAWSLTGDSDYTF. The chain links TRBV31 to TRBJ1-2; 7 nucleotides align to TRBD1. The read ends 4 residues shy of where the CDR3 ends; the end is completed using the germline J gene. CDR3 length equals 13 residues. Germline CDR1 and CDR2: GKSSPN and SITVG. After removal of 0 bases from V and 3 bases from J, the junction contained 1 base not matched to a gene.

This clone was counted a few times. The gene symbols are mouse symbols. The read ends 4 residues before the CDR3 terminus; that terminus is restored from the germline J gene. This chain links TRBV13-1 with TRBJ1-1; D gene ambiguous. There are 12 residues in the CDR3. Germline V gene sequence: CDR1 NSHNY, CDR2 SYGAGN. CDR3: CASSDAPVEVFF. Partial CDR3 DNA: TGTGCCAGCAGTGATGCACCAGTA.

On this clone itself: Gene labels here are mouse ones. The read terminates 3 residues before the CDR3 end, so the remaining end is supplied by the germline J gene. V and J are TRBV19 and TRBJ1-6, with a weak D call TRBD1 (6 bases). TRBJ1-6 is recorded as an ORF, its role being uncertain. The V and J ends lost 6 bases and 0 bases respectively, with 10 bases between them. Germline lookup yields CDR1 FNHDT and CDR2 SITEND (reference sequence). The CDR3 has 15 residues. Partial CDR3 DNA: TGTGCCAGCACCAACAGGGCTTCCTATAATTCGCCC. Translated, it gives CASTNRASYNSP. The complete CDR3 reads CASTNRASYNSPLYF.